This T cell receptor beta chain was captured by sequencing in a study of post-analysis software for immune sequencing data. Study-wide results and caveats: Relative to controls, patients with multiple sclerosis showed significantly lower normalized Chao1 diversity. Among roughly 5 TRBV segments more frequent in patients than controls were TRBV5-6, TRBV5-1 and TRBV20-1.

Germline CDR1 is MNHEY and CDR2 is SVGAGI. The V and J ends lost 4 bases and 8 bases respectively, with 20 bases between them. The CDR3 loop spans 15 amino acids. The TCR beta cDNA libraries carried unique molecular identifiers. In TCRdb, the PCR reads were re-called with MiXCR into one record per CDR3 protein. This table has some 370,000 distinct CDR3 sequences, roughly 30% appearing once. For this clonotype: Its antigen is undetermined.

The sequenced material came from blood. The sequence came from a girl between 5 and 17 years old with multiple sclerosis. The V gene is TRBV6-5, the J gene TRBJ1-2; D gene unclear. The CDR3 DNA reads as TGTGCCAGCAGTTCCCGCACCGACCCACCTAGAGGCTACACCTTC. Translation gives CASSSRTDPPRGYTF.